This TCR beta chain was sequenced in a study of OX40 agonist ivuxolimab in advanced cancers. Some clones are missing from TCRdb's copy, which holds only in-frame ones; the method was immunoSEQ multiplex PCR. The sample includes approximately 82,000 clones, about 86% of them seen just once. This CDR3 comprises 13 residues. The germline V gene has CDR1 KGHSH and CDR2 LQKENI. V lost 3 bases to trimming and J lost 5 bases, with 8 bases between them. This clone was found a few times. This sequence originates from an adult with an advanced solid tumor such as melanoma, head and neck, liver or kidney cancer. The specimen was CD4+ or CD8+ T cells sorted from blood, collected in a trial of the OX40 agonist ivuxolimab. The chain combines TRBV18 with TRBJ1-5; D call uncertain. The CDR3 sequence is CASSPGAYQPQHF. In DNA form, the CDR3 reads TGTGCCAGCTCACCTGGAGCTTATCAGCCCCAGCATTTT.